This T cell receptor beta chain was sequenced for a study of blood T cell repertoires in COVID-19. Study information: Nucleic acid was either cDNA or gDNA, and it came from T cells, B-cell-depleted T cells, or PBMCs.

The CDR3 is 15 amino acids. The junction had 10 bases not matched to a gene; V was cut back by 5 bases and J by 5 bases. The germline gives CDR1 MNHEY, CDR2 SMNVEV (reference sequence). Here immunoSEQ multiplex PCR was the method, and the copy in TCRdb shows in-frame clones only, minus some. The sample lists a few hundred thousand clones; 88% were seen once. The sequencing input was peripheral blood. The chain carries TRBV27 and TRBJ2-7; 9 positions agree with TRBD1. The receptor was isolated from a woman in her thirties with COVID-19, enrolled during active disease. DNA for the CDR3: TGTGCCAGCAGTGAACGGACAGGGGTAGTCGACGAGCAGTACTTC. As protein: CASSERTGVVDEQYF.